This TCR beta chain was found in a study of blood T cell repertoires in COVID-19. Whole-study context: PBMCs, B-cell-depleted T cells, or T cells were the source of the cDNA or gDNA that made up the material.

The V gene lost 2 bases and the J gene lost 3 bases, with 8 bases spanning the gap. This CDR3 has 14 amino acids. The germline gives CDR1 LNHDA, CDR2 SQIVND (reference sequence). As originally analysed: Amplified reference gene primers provided the basis for estimating nucleated cell counts. Profiled with immunoSEQ multiplex PCR; TCRdb holds only in-frame clones, not every one. The D gene and trimming were derived from the DNA, and the V and J assignments and clone size from that table. The sample consists of 250,000 to 300,000 clones, approximately 89% of them appearing once. The clonotype was recovered from a woman aged 70-85 years with COVID-19, enrolled during active disease. The chain is built from TRBV19 and TRBJ1-3; D is unclear. The sequenced sample was peripheral blood. The CDR3 reads CASSISRIGNTIYF. In DNA form, the CDR3 reads TGTGCCAGTAGTATAAGCAGGATTGGAAACACCATATATTTT.